This T cell receptor (beta chain) originates from a study of regulatory T cells in long-lasting Graves disease (dated by TCRdb to the early 2020s). Describing the broader study: Newly diagnosed Graves' disease patients had taken antithyroid drugs for less than 3 months. Peripheral blood TCR sequencing and RNA sequencing compared persistent Graves' disease patients with newly diagnosed Graves' disease patients. A total of roughly 33 samples underwent TCR sequencing: about 13 from persistent and approximately 20 from newly diagnosed Graves' disease patients. The study was registered as a clinical trial and conducted in China.

The CDR3 holds 14 amino acids from the cysteine to the phenylalanine. Only the CDR3 portion is preserved as DNA: 42 bases, with reading frame beginning at the first base. Between the V and J ends, shortened by 8 bases and 5 bases respectively, the junction contains 17 bases. For CDR1 and CDR2, the germline V gene lists KGHSH and LQKENI. Overall study outcomes, separate from this receptor: Only the TCR beta chain was sequenced and analyzed. TRBV28, TRBJ1-2 and TRBJ2-5 were preferentially used in persistent disease, while TRBV20-1 and TRBJ2-1 were favored in newly diagnosed disease. As a limitation, the authors acknowledged that the small sample size may reduce accuracy. A larger number of public clonotypes was shared among persistent patients (approximately 2,600) than among newly diagnosed patients (roughly 980). Only peripheral blood was studied, because thyroid tissue, the primary lesion, was inaccessible. Compared with newly diagnosed patients, patients with persistent Graves' disease had lower TCR Shannon entropy and fewer highly expanded clones, which suggests clonal expansion.

The intended sense of this specimen's time point label: newly diagnosed GD, antithyroid drugs for less than 3 months. For both TCR sequencing and RNA sequencing, RNA was extracted from PBMCs using TRIzol. The diagnosis of Graves' disease followed American Thyroid Association guidelines. The patients came from an endocrinology department in Xi'an, China. Each patient gave 7 to 9.5 milliliters of peripheral blood, collected in an EDTA anticoagulant tube. Ficoll Paque Plus density gradient separation was used to isolate PBMCs, and no additional T cell sorting was done. An Agilent 2100 Bioanalyzer and agarose gel were used to check RNA quality, and a NanoDrop 2000 was used to measure RNA concentration. Notes on this clonotype: The specificity of this receptor is unknown. No much larger clonotype is one base removed from it; base qualities were not supplied.

Libraries were made using multiplex PCR. Sequencing relied on an Illumina HiSeq 4000. CDR3 regions were amplified by Arm-PCR with iRepertoire HTBI primers to construct TCR beta libraries. Before sequencing, the PCR products went through gel purification. The paper's data handling went like this. A total of around 59 TRBV and under 15 TRBJ segments were identified across samples and were used for gene usage analysis of CDR3 amino acid clonotypes. COPE and FqMerger were used to merge filtered high-quality paired reads into contigs. BLAST was used to align contigs to IMGT TRBV, TRBD and TRBJ reference genes, and CDR3 was defined according to IMGT. Any clonotype with a frequency above 0.1% was counted as a highly expanded clone. Repertoire diversity was measured by Shannon entropy, and V-J evenness by the Gini coefficient. Public clonotypes were defined as clonotypes shared by more than one individual. TCRdb reran the public reads through fastp at Q25 and MiXCR, keeping productive beta chains. Rows with a matching CDR3 protein are joined into one entry that keeps the most common DNA and genes. For this entry, the V and J calls and clone size follow TCRdb and not the study's own pipeline. Present in this sample are 420,000 or so distinct CDR3 sequences, about a sixth of which were seen just once. The ten largest make up about 25% of the sample.

This sample also belongs to another study, concerning T cells in Graves' hyperthyroidism and ophthalmopathy. As that second paper reports: A patient counted as having stable Graves' hyperthyroidism if no progression to ophthalmopathy occurred over 18 months of follow-up. Hyperthyroidism patients were newly diagnosed, with disease duration under 2 months, and aged 18 to 65 years. Exclusion was applied to patients with uncontrolled infections, other autoimmune diseases, pregnancy or lactation. Diagnoses relied on clinical symptoms, serum thyroxine and TRAb, thyroid ultrasound and orbital computed tomography. For the first round of RT-PCR on the TCR CDR3, the HTBI primer set was used together with the Qiagen OneStep RT-PCR kit. Most expanded thyroid clonotypes (frequency above 0.001) were also detected in blood, suggesting blood repertoires may reflect thyroid immune responses. Ophthalmopathy was separated from stable hyperthyroidism by a 13 V-J signature model, with 85% to 90% sensitivity and roughly 84% specificity obtained in cross-validation and 80%/75% obtained in testing. During validation, the model predicted progression to ophthalmopathy a median of approximately six months ahead of onset, with almost 71% sensitivity and under 85% specificity. To identify distinguishing TCR V-J signatures, a discovery cohort of roughly 100 patients was used, comprising roughly 45 with Graves' ophthalmopathy and under 60 with stable Graves' hyperthyroidism. An independent validation cohort of 18 to 20 hyperthyroidism patients and about 16 patients who later progressed to ophthalmopathy tested prospective prediction of ophthalmopathy. The 90 to 100 discovery patients were randomly divided into training and test sets at a 7:3 ratio. The study also compared thyroid tissue and blood T-cell repertoires from five or six Graves' hyperthyroidism patients. After sampling, hyperthyroidism patients received methimazole starting at 30 mg daily, and ophthalmopathy patients received high-dose intravenous methylprednisolone. Libraries were constructed in a second round of multiplex PCR, after which size selection and purification were performed. Paired-end sequencing of the libraries was performed with 100 bp reads on an Illumina HiSeq2000. SOAPnuke was used to process the raw data, with reads discarded if the reads contained adapters or uncalled bases, had a mean Phred below 15, or lacked an exact constant-primer or identifier match. COPE v1.2.5 was used to merge high-quality paired reads, and clonotypes were defined as unique nucleotide sequences. MiTCR v1.1 was used to align clonotypes to the IMGT TRBV, TRBD and TRBJ reference segments. The analysis was restricted to V-J combinations with a frequency above 0.0001, which together covered roughly 99% of the repertoires. The TCS score was defined as F50 (clonal expansion) divided by E x V (chaos), with BLOSUM62-based TCRdist calculated between CDR3 peptides within each V-J. Welch's t-statistics and random forest reduced fewer than 550 V-J features to 10 to 15, which were used in a naive Bayes classifier (R e1071). No statistical method was used to fix the sample size in advance, and group allocation was not hidden from the investigators. The paper reports TCR Vbeta CDR3 sequencing of more than 120 peripheral blood samples: over 40 ophthalmopathy, roughly 80 hyperthyroidism and 17 progressor patients.

Here the chain combines TRBV18 and TRBJ2-3; no D gene can be assigned with confidence. The clonotype was recovered from a woman aged 18-29 years with Graves disease. Donor details come from another sample of the same person, matched by shared clones. Source: peripheral blood mononuclear cells (PBMCs), taken at new diagnosis, from a patient treated with antithyroid drugs. DNA sequence: TGTGCCAGCGCCACCATCCCGCCAGGAGATACGCAGTATTTT. It encodes CASATIPPGDTQYF.